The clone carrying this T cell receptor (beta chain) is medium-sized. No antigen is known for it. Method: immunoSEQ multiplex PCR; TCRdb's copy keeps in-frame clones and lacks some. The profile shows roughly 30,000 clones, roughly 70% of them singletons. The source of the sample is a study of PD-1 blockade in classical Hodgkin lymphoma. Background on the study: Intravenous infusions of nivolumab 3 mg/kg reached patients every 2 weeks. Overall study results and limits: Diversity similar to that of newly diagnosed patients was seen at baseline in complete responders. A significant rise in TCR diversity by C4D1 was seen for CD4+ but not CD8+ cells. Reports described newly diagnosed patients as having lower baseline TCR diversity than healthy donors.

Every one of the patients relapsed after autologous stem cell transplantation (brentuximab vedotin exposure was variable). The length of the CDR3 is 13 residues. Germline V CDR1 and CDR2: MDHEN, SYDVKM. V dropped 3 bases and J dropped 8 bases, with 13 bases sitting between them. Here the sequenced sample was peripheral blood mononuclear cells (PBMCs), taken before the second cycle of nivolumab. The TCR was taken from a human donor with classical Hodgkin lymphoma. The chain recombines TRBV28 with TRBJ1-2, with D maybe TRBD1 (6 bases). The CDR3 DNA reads TGTGCCAGCAGTTTTAGGCAGGGGAGCGGCTACACCTTC. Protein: CASSFRQGSGYTF.